Reported below is one T cell receptor beta chain. At one of its ends the junction is not consistent with the germline gene, which may arise from a read error. The data stem from a study of tumor and adjacent non-tumor tissue in lung cancer. As for the study in general: The patients, 10 men and roughly 5 women, were 31 to 76 with stage I to III disease.

RNA was extracted from bulk tissue without any cell sorting. Three rounds of nested PCR, following a modified ARM-PCR protocol, produced the TCRbeta library. TCRdb analysed the multiplex PCR reads with MiXCR anew, one entry per CDR3 protein. The table includes about 75,000 distinct CDR3 sequences, roughly 73% detected once. Germline CDR1 DFQATT, CDR2 SNEGSKA (reference sequence). This CDR3 region has 11 residues. Material: lung tumor tissue. This receptor was taken from a woman aged 50 to 60 with non-small cell lung cancer. This chain links TRBV20-1 with TRBJ2-2; maybe TRBD2 (5 bases). The CDR3 coding sequence is TGCAGTGTTCCGAACGCCGGGGTGCTGTTTTTT. This gives the protein CSVPNAGVLFF.